This TCR beta chain was sequenced in a study of T cell responses to AZD1222 COVID-19 vaccine. Study context: Second-dose intervals near 4 or 12 weeks were combined. Findings and caveats of the study: Clonal diversity may have been underestimated, and the donors were mostly white British, with more females than males. The number of AZD1222 recipients seropositive at baseline was only six.

Only one count was recorded for this clone. What it binds is not known. The table came from immunoSEQ multiplex PCR; TCRdb's copy has only in-frame clones and leaves some out. The table records nearly 90,000 clones, approximately 91% of them present only once. Germline CDR1 and CDR2: SGDLS and YYNGEE. Germline trimming cut 3 bases from V and 1 base from J; bases unmatched to any gene: 5. CDR3 length: 15 residues. This receptor was obtained from an adult in good health. The material was peripheral blood, obtained on day 0 of AZD1222 vaccination. V usage is TRBV9 and J usage is TRBJ1-1; 8 bases are a match to TRBD1. CDR3 protein: CASSEDREANTEAFF. CDR3 sequence (DNA): TGTGCCAGCAGCGAGGACAGGGAGGCGAACACTGAAGCTTTCTTT.